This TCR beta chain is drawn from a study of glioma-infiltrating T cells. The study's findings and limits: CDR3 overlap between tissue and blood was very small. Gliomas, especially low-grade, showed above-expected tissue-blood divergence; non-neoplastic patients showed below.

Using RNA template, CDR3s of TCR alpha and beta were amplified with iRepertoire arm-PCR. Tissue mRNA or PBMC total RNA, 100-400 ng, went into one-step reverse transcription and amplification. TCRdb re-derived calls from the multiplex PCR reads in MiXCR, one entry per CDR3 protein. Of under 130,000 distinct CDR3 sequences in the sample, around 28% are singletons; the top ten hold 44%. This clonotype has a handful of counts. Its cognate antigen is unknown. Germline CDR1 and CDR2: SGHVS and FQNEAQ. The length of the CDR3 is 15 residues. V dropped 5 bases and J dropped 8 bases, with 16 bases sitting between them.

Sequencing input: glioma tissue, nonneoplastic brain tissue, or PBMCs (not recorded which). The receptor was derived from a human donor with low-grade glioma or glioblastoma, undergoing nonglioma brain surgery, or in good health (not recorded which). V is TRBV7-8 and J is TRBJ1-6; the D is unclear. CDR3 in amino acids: CASSPWTRKDSPLHF. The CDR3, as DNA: TGTGCCAGCAGCCCTTGGACCAGGAAGGATTCACCCCTCCACTTT.